This T cell receptor beta chain was identified during a study of T cell responses to AZD1222 COVID-19 vaccine. Across the study: Pooling covered second doses at about 4 or about 12 weeks. Study-level points and caveats: Variant regions that are unmutated are reportedly the target of nearly half of spike-specific TCRs. There were mostly white British donors and more females than males, and clonal diversity was possibly underestimated.

Clones were sequenced by immunoSEQ multiplex PCR, and TCRdb holds only the in-frame ones, with some missing. The table records roughly 96,000 clones, approximately 88% of them present only once. As regards this clone: Its specificity is unknown.

The CDR3 contains 14 residues. Germline V gene sequence: CDR1 LGHDT, CDR2 YNNKEL (reference sequence). V was shortened by 5 bases and J by 4 bases, with 12 bases between the two germline ends. This sample comprised peripheral blood, obtained on day 0 of AZD1222 vaccination. The origin of this receptor is an adult in good health. J is TRBJ1-5 and V is TRBV3-1 (or the pseudogene TRBV3-2); D is perhaps TRBD1 (5 bases). CDR3 nucleotides: TGTGCCAGCAGCGGAGCGGGGCAAAATCAGCCCCAGCATTTT. Translated, it gives CASSGAGQNQPQHF.